This T cell receptor (beta chain) was observed in a study of a mutant IDH1 vaccine in newly diagnosed glioma. Study in general: Vaccinations were initiated 4-6 weeks following radiotherapy alone, or were given together with temozolomide cycles. Patients arrived already treated with radiotherapy, temozolomide, or both, most having had both.

Time point meaning: week 35, safety follow-up. Vaccinated patients received 300 ug of mutant IDH1 20-mer peptide per dose, with topical imiquimod. The method was immunoSEQ multiplex PCR; TCRdb's version includes in-frame clones alone and lacks a portion of them. The sample lists around 60,000 clones, 84% occurring once. Concerning this clone itself: Its target is unknown.

Study-wide results and caveats: Changes to the top peripheral T cell clonotypes appeared unrelated to pseudoprogression. 80% to 95% of patients showed vaccine-induced immune responses across multiple MHC alleles.

This CDR3 is built from 16 residues. CDR1 and CDR2 (germline): SGHRS, YFSETQ. V was clipped by 2 bases and J by 8 bases; unmatched bases: 12. V and J are TRBV5-1 and TRBJ2-3; 9 bases are shared with TRBD2. The sequencing here drew on PBMCs, taken from a glioma patient whose treatment included an IDH1 peptide vaccine. This sequence originates from a man aged 25-45 years with glioma. The CDR3 DNA reads as TGCGCCAGCAGCTTCTTGCGGGGGGGCCACATGCGTACGCAGTATTTT. Translated: CASSFLRGGHMRTQYF.